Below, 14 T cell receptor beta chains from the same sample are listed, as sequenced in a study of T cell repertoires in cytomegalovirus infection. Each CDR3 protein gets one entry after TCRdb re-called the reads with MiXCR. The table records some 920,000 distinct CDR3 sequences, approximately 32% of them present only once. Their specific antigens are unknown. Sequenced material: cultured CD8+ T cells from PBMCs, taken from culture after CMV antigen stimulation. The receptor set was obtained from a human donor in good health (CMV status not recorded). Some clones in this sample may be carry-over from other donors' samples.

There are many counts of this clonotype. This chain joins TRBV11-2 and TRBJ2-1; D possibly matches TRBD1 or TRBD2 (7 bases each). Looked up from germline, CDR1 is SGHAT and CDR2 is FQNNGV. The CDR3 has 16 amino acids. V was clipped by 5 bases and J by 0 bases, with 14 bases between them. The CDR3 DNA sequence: TGTGCCAGCAGCCCAGGGGGGGCTTTCTCCTACAATGAGCAGTTCTTC. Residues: CASSPGGAFSYNEQFF.

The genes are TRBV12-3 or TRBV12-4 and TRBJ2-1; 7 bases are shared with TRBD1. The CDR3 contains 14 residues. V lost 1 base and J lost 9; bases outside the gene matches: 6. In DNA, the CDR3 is TGTGCCAGCAGTTTAGGACAGGGTTTTGTTGAGCAGTTCTTC. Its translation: CASSLGQGFVEQFF.

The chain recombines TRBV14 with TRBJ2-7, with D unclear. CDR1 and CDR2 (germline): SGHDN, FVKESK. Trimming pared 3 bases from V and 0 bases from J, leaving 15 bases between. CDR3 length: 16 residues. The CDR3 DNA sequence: TGTGCCAGCAGCCAGGGTGGGCCGGCTAGCTCCTACGAGCAGTACGTC. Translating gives CASSQGGPASSYEQYV.

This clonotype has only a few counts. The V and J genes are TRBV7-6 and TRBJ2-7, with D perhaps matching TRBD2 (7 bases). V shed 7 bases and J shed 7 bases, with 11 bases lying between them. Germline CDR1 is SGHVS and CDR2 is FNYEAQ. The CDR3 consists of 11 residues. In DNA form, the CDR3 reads TGTGCCAGCAAGGGGGGGGGGGAGCAGTACTTC. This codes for CASKGGGEQYF. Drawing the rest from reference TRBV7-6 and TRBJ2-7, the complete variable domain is GAGVSQSPRYKVTKRGQDVALRCDPISGHVSLYWYRQALGQGPEFLTYFNYEAQQDKSGLPNDRFSAERPEGSISTLTIQRTEQRDSAMYRCASKGGGEQYFGPGTRLTVT.

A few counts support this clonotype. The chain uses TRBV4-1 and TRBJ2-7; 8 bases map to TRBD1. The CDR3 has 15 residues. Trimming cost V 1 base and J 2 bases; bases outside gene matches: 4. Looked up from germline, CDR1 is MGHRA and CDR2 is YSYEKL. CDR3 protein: CASSQVQGATYEQYF. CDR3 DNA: TGCGCCAGCAGCCAAGTCCAGGGGGCCACCTACGAGCAGTACTTC.

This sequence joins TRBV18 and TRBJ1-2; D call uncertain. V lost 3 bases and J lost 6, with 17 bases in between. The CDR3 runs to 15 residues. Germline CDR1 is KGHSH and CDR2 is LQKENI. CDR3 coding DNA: TGTGCCAGCTCACCCCTCGGCGAAAATGCGGATGGCTACACCTTC. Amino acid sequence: CASSPLGENADGYTF. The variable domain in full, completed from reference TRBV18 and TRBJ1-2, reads NAGVMQNPRHLVRRRGQEARLRCSPMKGHSHVYWYRQLPEEGLKFMVYLQKENIIDESGMPKERFSAEFPKEGPSILRIQQVVRGDSAAYFCASSPLGENADGYTFGSGTRLTVV.

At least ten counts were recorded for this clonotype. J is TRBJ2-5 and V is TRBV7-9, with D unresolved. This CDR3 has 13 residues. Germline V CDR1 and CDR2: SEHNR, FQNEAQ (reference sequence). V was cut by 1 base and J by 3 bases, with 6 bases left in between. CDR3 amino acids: CASSLVGEETQYF. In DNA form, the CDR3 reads TGTGCCAGCAGCTTAGTTGGGGAAGAGACCCAGTACTTC.

The CDR3 DNA follows: TGTGCCAGCAGCCTTGTTCCGGGGACAGGAGCGGATACGCAGTATTTT. It specifies CASSLVPGTGADTQYF. The V and J genes are TRBV7-6 and TRBJ2-3; 8 nucleotides align to TRBD1. Germline V lookup: CDR1 SGHVS, CDR2 FNYEAQ. J gave up 6 bases and V 5 bases, and 13 bases lay outside the gene matches. The CDR3 spans 16 residues. The entire variable domain, with the rest obtained from reference TRBV7-6 and TRBJ2-3, is as follows: GAGVSQSPRYKVTKRGQDVALRCDPISGHVSLYWYRQALGQGPEFLTYFNYEAQQDKSGLPNDRFSAERPEGSISTLTIQRTEQRDSAMYRCASSLVPGTGADTQYFGPGTRLTVL.

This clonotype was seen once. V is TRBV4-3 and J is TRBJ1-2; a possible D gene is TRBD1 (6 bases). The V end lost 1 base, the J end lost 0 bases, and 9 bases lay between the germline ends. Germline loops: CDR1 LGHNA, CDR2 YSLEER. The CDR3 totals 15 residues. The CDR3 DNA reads TGCGCCAGCAGCCAAGTACCAGGGGCTAACTATGGCTACACCTTC. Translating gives CASSQVPGANYGYTF.

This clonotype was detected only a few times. In DNA, the CDR3 is TGTGCCAGCAGCTATTTCGACGAGGGAGACTATGGCTACACCTTC. Translated, it gives CASSYFDEGDYGYTF. This chain links TRBV7-9 with TRBJ1-2, with D uncertain. The ends were cut back, 4 bases at V and 3 bases at J, with 15 bases in the middle. The CDR3 is 15 residues long. In germline, CDR1 is SEHNR, CDR2 FQNEAQ (reference sequence). Full variable domain (remainder filled in from reference TRBV7-9 and TRBJ1-2): DTGVSQNPRHKITKRGQNVTFRCDPISEHNRLYWYRQTLGQGPEFLTYFQNEAQLEKSRLLSDRFSAERPKGSFSTLEIQRTEQGDSAMYLCASSYFDEGDYGYTFGSGTRLTVV.

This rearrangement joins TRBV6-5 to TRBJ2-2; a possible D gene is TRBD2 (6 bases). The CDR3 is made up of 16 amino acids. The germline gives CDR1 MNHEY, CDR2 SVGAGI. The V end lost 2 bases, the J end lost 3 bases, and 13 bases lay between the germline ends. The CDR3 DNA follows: TGTGCCAGCAGTTACAACTCGCGGGGCTACACCGGGGAGCTGTTTTTT. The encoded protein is CASSYNSRGYTGELFF.

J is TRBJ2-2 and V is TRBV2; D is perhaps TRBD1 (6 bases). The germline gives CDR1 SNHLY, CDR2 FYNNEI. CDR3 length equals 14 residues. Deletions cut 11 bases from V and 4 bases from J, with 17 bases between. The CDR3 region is CALMGRDTTGELFF. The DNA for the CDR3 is TGTGCCCTTATGGGCCGGGACACCACCGGGGAGCTGTTTTTT.

The CDR3 DNA reads TGTGCCAGCGCGACTAGCGGGGGGACTAATGAGCAGTTCTTC. This gives the protein CASATSGGTNEQFF. This chain links TRBV27 with TRBJ2-1; 13 nucleotides align to TRBD2. The CDR3 has 14 amino acids. V lost 8 bases to trimming and J lost 7 bases; unmatched junction nucleotides: 5. The V gene's germline CDR1 is MNHEY and CDR2 SMNVEV (reference sequence).

The CDR3 DNA sequence: TGTGCCAGTAGTATAGTGGCAGGGACGGACACTGAAGCTTTCTTT. It is translated as CASSIVAGTDTEAFF. The rearrangement links TRBV19 to TRBJ1-1; D may be TRBD1 (5 bases). The CDR3 has 15 residues. The germline V gene has CDR1 LNHDA and CDR2 SQIVND (reference sequence). The V end lost 1 base, the J end lost 3 bases, and 12 bases lay between the germline ends.